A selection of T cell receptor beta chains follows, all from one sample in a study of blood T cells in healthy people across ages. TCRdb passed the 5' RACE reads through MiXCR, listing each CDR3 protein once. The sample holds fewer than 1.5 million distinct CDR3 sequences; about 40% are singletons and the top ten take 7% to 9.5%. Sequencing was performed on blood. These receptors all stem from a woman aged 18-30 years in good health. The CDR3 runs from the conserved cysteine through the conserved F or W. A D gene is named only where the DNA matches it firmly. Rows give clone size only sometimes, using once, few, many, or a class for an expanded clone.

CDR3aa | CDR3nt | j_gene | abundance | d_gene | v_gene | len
CASSQGGRTNEQYF | TGCGCCAGCAGCCAAGGGGGTAGGACCAATGAGCAGTACTTC | TRBJ2-7 | - | - | TRBV4-1 | 14
CASSFVTAWGYTF | TGTGCCAGCAGTTTTGTCACGGCGTGGGGCTACACCTTC | TRBJ1-2 | few | - | TRBV28 | 13
CSARNDVNEKLFF | TGCAGTGCTCGCAACGACGTCAATGAAAAACTGTTTTTT | TRBJ1-4 | few | - | TRBV20-1 | 13
CASSFPTSGSSYEQYF | TGTGCCAGCAGCTTCCCGACTAGCGGAAGCTCCTACGAGCAGTACTTC | TRBJ2-7 | - | - | TRBV21-1 | 16
CASSPQSYLGNIQYF | TGTGCCAGCAGCCCCCAGAGTTACTTGGGGAACATTCAGTACTTC | TRBJ2-4 | - | - | TRBV5-6 | 15
CASSFTGGATEAFF | TGTGCCAGCAGCTTTACAGGGGGGGCCACTGAAGCTTTCTTT | TRBJ1-1 | few | TRBD1 | TRBV7-2 | 14
CASSEDQRRVPGAEAFF | TGTGCCAGCAGTGAAGATCAGCGAAGGGTGCCTGGCGCTGAAGCTTTCTTT | TRBJ1-1 | - | - | TRBV25-1 | 17
CACSSGQVNYEQYF | TGTGCCTGCAGTTCAGGACAGGTTAACTACGAGCAGTACTTC | TRBJ2-7 | - | TRBD1 | TRBV27 | 14
CASSATWLGTSYGYTF | TGTGCCAGCAGCGCAACATGGTTGGGCACCTCCTATGGCTACACCTTC | TRBJ1-2 | - | - | TRBV7-9 | 16
CAIGPGQGYNEQYF | TGTGCCATCGGCCCGGGACAGGGTTACAATGAGCAGTACTTC | TRBJ2-7 | - | TRBD1 | TRBV10-3 | 14
CASGTPSTGTRLLQNIQYF | TGTGCTAGTGGTACTCCCTCGACGGGGACTAGACTACTCCAAAACATTCAGTACTTC | TRBJ2-4 | few | TRBD2 | TRBV12-5 | 19
CASSPVGAGQSYNEQFF | TGTGCCAGCAGCCCAGTTGGGGCGGGCCAAAGTTACAATGAGCAGTTCTTC | TRBJ2-1 | - | - | TRBV3-1 | 17